This T cell receptor (beta chain) was documented in a study of T-cell reconstitution after alpha-beta-depleted transplantation in children. Study-wide results and limits: After transplant, high TCRbeta diversity at day 60 in some patients arose from surviving recipient T cells and thymic progenitors. As was reported, about two months after transplant, alpha-beta T cells came from several hundred expanded graft clones. A year had passed since transplant, and T-cell counts and diversity by then came mostly from newly produced T cells.

The germline CDR1 and CDR2 sequences are SGHRS and YFSETQ. Losses at the gene ends were 3 bases for V and 6 bases for J; bases not matched to a gene: 0. The CDR3 spans 12 residues. Library preparation (for TCRbeta) was performed with unique molecular identifiers. One entry per CDR3 protein, called by TCRdb with MiXCR from the PCR reads. The table lists 780,000 or so distinct CDR3 sequences, roughly 15% of them singletons. At least ten counts were recorded for this clonotype. Its antigen is unidentified. The sequences come from PBMCs, mostly from graft donor cells, collected 360 days after TCRalphabeta/CD19-depleted stem cell transplant. The TCR was taken from a male patient under 18 who had a stem cell transplant for acute lymphoblastic leukemia, so the T cells may come from the graft donor. The genes are TRBV5-1 and TRBJ2-1; 7 positions agree with TRBD2. This chain's CDR3 is CASSWEGNEQFF. The CDR3 region has the DNA TGCGCCAGCAGCTGGGAGGGCAATGAGCAGTTCTTC.